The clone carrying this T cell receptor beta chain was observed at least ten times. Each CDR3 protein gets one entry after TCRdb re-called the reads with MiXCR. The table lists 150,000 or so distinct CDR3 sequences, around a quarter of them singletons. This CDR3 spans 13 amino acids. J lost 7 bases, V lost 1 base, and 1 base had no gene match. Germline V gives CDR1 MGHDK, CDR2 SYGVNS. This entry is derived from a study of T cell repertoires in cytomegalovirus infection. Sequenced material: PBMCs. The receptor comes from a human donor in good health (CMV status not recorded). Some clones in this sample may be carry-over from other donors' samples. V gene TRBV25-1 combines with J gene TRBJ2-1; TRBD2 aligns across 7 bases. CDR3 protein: CASSESGGNEQFF. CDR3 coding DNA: TGTGCCAGCAGTGAATCGGGGGGAAATGAGCAGTTCTTC. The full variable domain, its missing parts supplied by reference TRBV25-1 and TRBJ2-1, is EADIYQTPRYLVIGTGKKITLECSQTMGHDKMYWYQQDPGMELHLIHYSYGVNSTEKGDLSSESTVSRIRTEHFPLTLESARPSHTSQYLCASSESGGNEQFFGPGTRLTVL.